The T cell receptor (beta chain) under discussion was sequenced for a study of T cell responses to AZD1222 COVID-19 vaccine. Study findings and constraints: Mapped onto spike, vaccine-associated CD4 TCRs spanned it and were dominant at 160-218 and 743-854. Of spike-specific TCRs, nearly half reportedly target regions left unmutated in variants. Compared with day 0, the breadth and depth of the Spike-specific TCR repertoire rose significantly after two doses of AZD1222. Baseline seropositives among AZD1222 recipients totaled only 5 to 7.

In regard to this clone: Its antigen remains unidentified.

Libraries were prepared by immunoSEQ multiplex PCR; TCRdb keeps only in-frame clonotypes and omits some of them. The sample holds more than 60,000 clones, 83% seen once. Germline V lookup: CDR1 MNHEY, CDR2 SVGEGT. Between the trimmed V and J ends, which lost 0 bases and 1 base, there was a span of 3 bases. CDR3 length equals 13 residues. The receptor's source is an adult who received the AZD1222 COVID-19 vaccine. The sample in question was peripheral blood, obtained 28 days after the second AZD1222 dose. The V call is TRBV6-2 or TRBV6-3, the J call TRBJ1-2; D is unresolved. CDR3 sequence (DNA): TGTGCCAGCAGTTACTCAGATAACTATGGCTACACCTTC. Translation gives CASSYSDNYGYTF.